These T cell receptor beta chains were read from a single sample in a study of identical twins. TCRdb fed the 5' RACE reads into MiXCR, producing one record per CDR3 protein. The sample shows 550,000 to 700,000 distinct CDR3 sequences, 21% of them seen only once. These data also featured in a second study, about T cells expressing NK-cell markers.

The sample was PBMCs. The origin of the receptors is a woman aged 18 to 35 in good health. Both conserved end residues are part of each CDR3. D genes are given only for firm matches. Rows may omit the clone size; those that give it use once, few, many or a size class.

v_call	d_call	j_call	clone_size	cdr3_aa	cdr3_nt
TRBV6-2/TRBV6-3	TRBD2	TRBJ2-3	.	CASGQRGATDTQYF	TGTGCCAGCGGGCAGCGGGGCGCGACAGATACGCAGTATTTT
TRBV6-5	.	TRBJ2-1	many	CASSLDWNEQFF	TGTGCCAGCAGTTTAGACTGGAATGAGCAGTTCTTC
TRBV20-1	.	TRBJ1-2	many	CSAKSGMGYTF	TGCAGTGCTAAGTCCGGTATGGGCTACACCTTC
TRBV12-3/TRBV12-4	.	TRBJ2-6	many	CASRERDGRSGANVLTF	TGTGCCAGCAGGGAACGGGACGGCCGCTCTGGGGCCAACGTCCTGACTTTC
TRBV12-5	TRBD1	TRBJ1-1	few	CASGTGDYTEAFF	TGTGCTAGTGGGACAGGGGACTACACTGAAGCTTTCTTT
TRBV12-3/TRBV12-4	.	TRBJ2-3	.	CACSYLTGTPSTDTQYF	TGTGCCTGCAGTTACCTTACCGGGACGCCAAGCACAGATACGCAGTATTTT
TRBV5-1	.	TRBJ1-1	few	CASSFLGSGGTEAFF	TGCGCCAGCAGCTTCCTTGGTTCGGGAGGCACTGAAGCTTTCTTT
TRBV20-1	.	TRBJ2-3	few	CSARDLVAGDGDTQYF	TGCAGTGCTAGAGATTTGGTGGCAGGGGACGGAGATACGCAGTATTTT
TRBV20-1	TRBD1	TRBJ2-5	.	CSAFRQGQETQYF	TGCAGTGCTTTCAGACAGGGACAAGAGACCCAGTACTTC
TRBV19	.	TRBJ2-2	.	CASSIDLLRMRAGELFF	TGTGCCAGTAGTATAGATCTATTGCGGATGAGAGCCGGGGAGCTGTTTTTT
TRBV7-6	.	TRBJ2-1	.	CASSSRGGYNEQFF	TGTGCCAGCAGCTCCAGGGGGGGCTACAATGAGCAGTTCTTC
TRBV24-1	TRBD1	TRBJ2-1	.	CATSGTGQGNEQFF	TGTGCCACCAGTGGTACGGGACAGGGGAATGAGCAGTTCTTC
TRBV7-9	.	TRBJ1-6	few	CASSRGVGNSPLHF	TGTGCCAGCAGCCGAGGGGTTGGTAATTCACCCCTCCACTTT
TRBV29-1	TRBD2	TRBJ2-7	.	CSVEKFGTSGSYEQYF	TGCAGCGTTGAAAAGTTTGGGACTAGCGGATCCTACGAGCAGTACTTC
TRBV7-2	TRBD1	TRBJ2-1	.	CASRQGFNNEQFF	TGTGCCAGCCGACAGGGCTTTAACAATGAGCAGTTCTTC
TRBV20-1	TRBD1	TRBJ1-5	.	CSASRQGGNQPQHF	TGCAGTGCTAGTCGACAGGGGGGTAATCAGCCCCAGCATTTT
TRBV27	TRBD2	TRBJ2-1	few	CASSLGAGGRNEQFF	TGTGCCAGCAGTCTCGGAGCGGGGGGGCGGAATGAGCAGTTCTTC
TRBV20-1	.	TRBJ1-2	few	CSAFPIDYGYTF	TGCAGTGCCTTCCCAATCGACTATGGCTACACCTTC
TRBV10-3	.	TRBJ2-2	many	CAISEQLTDTGELFF	TGTGCCATCAGTGAGCAACTGACGGACACCGGGGAGCTGTTTTTT
TRBV5-1	.	TRBJ2-1	once	CASSSVGHQDNEQFF	TGCGCCAGCAGCTCGGTGGGGCATCAAGACAATGAGCAGTTCTTC
TRBV20-1	TRBD2	TRBJ2-7	.	CSAYPAGGSSYEQYF	TGCAGTGCCTACCCGGCGGGGGGAAGCTCCTACGAGCAGTACTTC
TRBV29-1	.	TRBJ2-5	few	CSVRGNQETQYF	TGCAGCGTTAGGGGGAACCAAGAGACCCAGTACTTC
TRBV7-9	.	TRBJ1-6	few	CASSFSRHYNSPLHF	TGTGCCAGCAGCTTCAGCCGACACTATAATTCACCCCTCCACTTT
TRBV6-1	.	TRBJ2-7	.	CASSGPPSYEQYF	TGTGCCAGCAGTGGGCCCCCGTCCTACGAGCAGTACTTC
TRBV7-9	.	TRBJ2-2	.	CASNPPNPGELFF	TGTGCCAGCAATCCCCCGAATCCCGGGGAGCTGTTTTTT
TRBV18	TRBD1	TRBJ2-4	few	CASSPPGTENIQYF	TGTGCCAGCTCACCACCCGGGACAGAAAACATTCAGTACTTC
TRBV6-1	TRBD2	TRBJ2-5	.	CASTPSGGPQETQYF	TGTGCCAGCACTCCGAGCGGGGGGCCACAAGAGACCCAGTACTTC
TRBV10-3	.	TRBJ2-5	.	CAISDLRETQYF	TGTGCCATCAGTGATTTAAGAGAGACCCAGTACTTC
TRBV20-1	.	TRBJ2-2	.	CSASRAATGELFF	TGCAGTGCTAGTCGGGCAGCCACCGGGGAGCTGTTTTTT
TRBV29-1	.	TRBJ2-3	many	CSVGAAADTQYF	TGCAGCGTTGGGGCAGCAGCAGATACGCAGTATTTT
TRBV29-1	.	TRBJ1-2	.	CSGNIRSGGYTF	TGCAGCGGAAATATTAGGAGCGGTGGCTACACCTTC
TRBV5-5	.	TRBJ2-1	many	CASTTPNEQFF	TGTGCCAGCACCACTCCCAATGAGCAGTTCTTC
TRBV20-1	TRBD2	TRBJ2-1	few	CSAAGTKGGNEQFF	TGCAGTGCTGCCGGGACTAAAGGAGGCAATGAGCAGTTCTTC
TRBV4-1	TRBD2	TRBJ2-5	.	CASSPRGGPSGGGETQYF	TGCGCCAGCAGCCCCCGGGGTGGGCCTAGCGGAGGTGGGGAGACCCAGTACTTC
TRBV7-2	.	TRBJ2-3	few	CASSLALATDTQYF	TGTGCCAGCAGCTTAGCTCTAGCAACAGATACGCAGTATTTT
TRBV12-3/TRBV12-4	.	TRBJ2-3	many	CASLGALQHIDTQYF	TGTGCCAGCCTGGGGGCATTACAACACATAGATACGCAGTATTTT
TRBV10-3	.	TRBJ2-4	.	CAISESLRKNIQYF	TGTGCCATCAGTGAGTCGCTCCGGAAAAACATTCAGTACTTC
TRBV5-1	.	TRBJ2-3	few	CASSSQTTQYF	TGCGCCAGCAGCAGTCAAACTACGCAGTATTTT
TRBV12-3/TRBV12-4	.	TRBJ2-1	many	CASSLGQYNEQFF	TGTGCCAGCAGCCTCGGGCAGTACAATGAGCAGTTCTTC
TRBV2	TRBD1	TRBJ2-1	few	CASRGQSNEQFF	TGTGCCAGCAGGGGACAGTCCAATGAGCAGTTCTTC
TRBV6-1	TRBD2	TRBJ2-3	few	CASRRPGTRDADTQYF	TGTGCCAGCAGGCGCCCCGGGACTAGGGACGCAGATACGCAGTATTTT
TRBV7-3	TRBD1	TRBJ2-2	.	CASQGATTGELFF	TGTGCCAGCCAGGGGGCAACCACCGGGGAGCTGTTTTTT
TRBV5-1	.	TRBJ2-1	.	CASSLGWGLYNEQFF	TGCGCCAGCAGCTTGGGATGGGGCTTATACAATGAGCAGTTCTTC
TRBV5-1	TRBD1	TRBJ2-5	.	CASGTQYRDREETQYF	TGCGCCAGCGGTACTCAGTACCGGGACAGGGAAGAGACCCAGTACTTC
TRBV5-1	TRBD2	TRBJ2-1	.	CASSLGGTSTHEQFF	TGCGCCAGCAGCTTGGGCGGGACTAGTACCCATGAGCAGTTCTTC
TRBV12-3/TRBV12-4	TRBD2	TRBJ2-1	few	CASSTSGGGGEQFF	TGTGCCAGCAGCACTAGCGGGGGCGGTGGGGAGCAGTTCTTC
TRBV5-5	.	TRBJ2-7	few	CASSLGRSGEQYF	TGTGCCAGCAGCTTGGGCAGGTCGGGCGAGCAGTACTTC
TRBV9	.	TRBJ2-4	few	CASSVGAGSVAKNIQYF	TGTGCCAGCAGCGTAGGGGCGGGGTCGGTAGCCAAAAACATTCAGTACTTC
TRBV5-5	.	TRBJ1-4	few	CASGLEKLFF	TGTGCCAGTGGGTTAGAAAAACTGTTTTTT
TRBV4-3	TRBD2	TRBJ2-5	.	CASSQVLAGLSQETQYF	TGCGCCAGCAGCCAGGTTTTAGCGGGACTTTCCCAAGAGACCCAGTACTTC
TRBV7-8	.	TRBJ1-1	.	CASSARMTGNTEAFF	TGTGCCAGCAGCGCGAGAATGACAGGGAACACTGAAGCTTTCTTT
TRBV20-1	.	TRBJ2-7	few	CSATGEGQYF	TGCAGTGCTACGGGAGAAGGGCAGTACTTC
TRBV20-1	.	TRBJ2-5	many	CSAERETQYF	TGCAGTGCCGAGCGGGAGACCCAGTACTTC
TRBV6-5	TRBD1	TRBJ2-3	few	CASSYHPPGQGRPTDTQYF	TGTGCCAGCAGTTACCACCCCCCGGGACAGGGAAGGCCCACAGATACGCAGTATTTT